This TCR beta chain was recorded in a study of technical replicates of blood from several donors. Data came from immunoSEQ multiplex PCR; TCRdb stores just in-frame clones and leaves some out. The profile covers approximately 70,000 clones, with roughly 96% appearing a single time and 0.2% to 0.25% taken by the ten largest. CDR3 length: 15 residues. Germline CDR1 is SGHNT and CDR2 is YYREEE (reference sequence). Germline trimming cut 1 base from V and 5 bases from J; bases unmatched to any gene: 5. Sequencing was performed on T cells isolated from PBMCs. The chain is built from TRBV5-4 and TRBJ2-3; 9 bases map to TRBD2. This TCR came from a human donor in good health. In DNA, the CDR3 is TGTGCCAGCAGCTTGTTATCTAGCGGGAAAGATACGCAGTATTTT. The encoded protein is CASSLLSSGKDTQYF.